Sequencing of this T cell receptor (beta chain) was carried out in a study of blood T cell repertoires in COVID-19. Background on the study: Researchers got acute and convalescent COVID-19 samples from the United States, Italy and Spain.

Looked up from germline, CDR1 is SEHNR and CDR2 is FQNEAQ (reference sequence). V dropped 2 bases and J dropped 10 bases, with 14 bases sitting between them. This CDR3 has 13 amino acids. How the authors handled the data: Reference gene primer amplification gave nucleated cell count estimates. Produced via immunoSEQ multiplex PCR; TCRdb's table is partial and in-frame only. The V and J calls and clone size were taken over from that table, and D and trimming were inferred from the DNA. The table has tens of thousands of clones, roughly 82% seen once. The sequence was obtained from a man aged 55-75 years with acute or convalescent COVID-19. Sequenced sample: peripheral blood. The chain links TRBV7-9 to TRBJ1-1, with D possibly TRBD1 on 5 matching bases. The CDR3 nucleotides are TGTGCCAGCAGCTTAAATGGGGCCGATCGAGCTTTCTTT. It yields the protein CASSLNGADRAFF. The whole variable domain, remainder taken from reference TRBV7-9 and TRBJ1-1, is DTGVSQNPRHKITKRGQNVTFRCDPISEHNRLYWYRQTLGQGPEFLTYFQNEAQLEKSRLLSDRFSAERPKGSFSTLEIQRTEQGDSAMYLCASSLNGADRAFFGQGTRLTVV.